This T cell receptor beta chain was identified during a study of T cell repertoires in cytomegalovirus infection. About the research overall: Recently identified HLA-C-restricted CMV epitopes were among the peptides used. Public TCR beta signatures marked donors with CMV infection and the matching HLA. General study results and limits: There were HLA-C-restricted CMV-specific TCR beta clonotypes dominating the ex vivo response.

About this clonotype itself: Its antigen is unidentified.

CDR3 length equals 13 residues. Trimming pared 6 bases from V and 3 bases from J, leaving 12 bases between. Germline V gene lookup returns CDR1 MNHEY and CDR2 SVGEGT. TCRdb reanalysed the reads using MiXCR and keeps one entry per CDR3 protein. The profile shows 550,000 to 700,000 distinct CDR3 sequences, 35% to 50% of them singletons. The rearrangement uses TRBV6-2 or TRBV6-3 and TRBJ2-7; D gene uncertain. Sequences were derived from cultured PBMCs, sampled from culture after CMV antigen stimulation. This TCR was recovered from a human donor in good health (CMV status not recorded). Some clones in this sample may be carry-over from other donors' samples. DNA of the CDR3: TGTGCCAGCAGCTGGACGGCGTTCTACGAGCAGTACTTC. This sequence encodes CASSWTAFYEQYF.